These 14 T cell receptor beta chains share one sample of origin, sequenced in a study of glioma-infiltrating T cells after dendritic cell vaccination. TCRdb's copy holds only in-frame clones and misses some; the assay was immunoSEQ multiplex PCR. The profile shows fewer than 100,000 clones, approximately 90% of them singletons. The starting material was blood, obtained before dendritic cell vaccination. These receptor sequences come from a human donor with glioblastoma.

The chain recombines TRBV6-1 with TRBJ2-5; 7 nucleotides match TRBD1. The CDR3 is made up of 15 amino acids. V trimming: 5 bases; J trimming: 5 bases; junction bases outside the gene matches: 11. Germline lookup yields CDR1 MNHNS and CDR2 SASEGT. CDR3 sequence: CASSRDSDPNETQYF. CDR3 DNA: TGTGCCAGCAGTAGGGACAGCGACCCAAACGAGACCCAGTACTTC.

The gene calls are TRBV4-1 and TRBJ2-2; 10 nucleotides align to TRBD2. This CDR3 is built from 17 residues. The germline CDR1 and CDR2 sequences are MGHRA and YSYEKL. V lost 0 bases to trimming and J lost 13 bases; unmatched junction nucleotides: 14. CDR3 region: CASSQDHQREGQLGLFF. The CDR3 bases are TGCGCCAGCAGCCAAGATCACCAGCGGGAGGGCCAATTGGGGCTGTTTTTT.

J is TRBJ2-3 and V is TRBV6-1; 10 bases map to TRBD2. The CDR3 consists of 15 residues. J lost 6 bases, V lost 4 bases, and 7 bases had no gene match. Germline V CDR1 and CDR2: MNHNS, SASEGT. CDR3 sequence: CASSVIAGGGDTQYF. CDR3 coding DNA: TGTGCCAGCAGTGTTATAGCGGGAGGCGGGGATACGCAGTATTTT.

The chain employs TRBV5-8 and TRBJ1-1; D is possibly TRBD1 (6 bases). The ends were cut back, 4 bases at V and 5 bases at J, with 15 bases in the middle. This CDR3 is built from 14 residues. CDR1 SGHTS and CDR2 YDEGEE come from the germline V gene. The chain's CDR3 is CASSKGHRGTEAFF. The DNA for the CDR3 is TGTGCCAGCAGCAAGGGACACCGAGGGACTGAAGCTTTCTTT.

Here the CDR3 DNA reads TGCGCCAGCAGCCTACGGACTAGCGGCACAGATACGCAGTATTTT. Protein sequence: CASSLRTSGTDTQYF. The chain couples TRBV5-1 to TRBJ2-3; TRBD2 agrees at 9 bases. The CDR3 has 15 amino acids. V shed 4 bases and J 1 base; nucleotides not matched to a gene: 4. Germline lookup yields CDR1 SGHRS and CDR2 YFSETQ. The whole variable domain, remainder taken from reference TRBV5-1 and TRBJ2-3, is KAGVTQTPRYLIKTRGQQVTLSCSPISGHRSVSWYQQTPGQGLQFLFEYFSETQRNKGNFPGRFSGRQFSNSRSEMNVSTLELGDSALYLCASSLRTSGTDTQYFGPGTRLTVL.

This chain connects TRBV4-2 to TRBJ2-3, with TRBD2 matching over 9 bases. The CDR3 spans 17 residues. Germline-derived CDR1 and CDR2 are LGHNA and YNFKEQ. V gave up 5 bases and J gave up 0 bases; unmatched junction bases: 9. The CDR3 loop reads CASSRGTSRSSTDTQYF. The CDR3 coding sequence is TGTGCCAGCAGCAGAGGGACTAGCAGATCTAGCACAGATACGCAGTATTTT.

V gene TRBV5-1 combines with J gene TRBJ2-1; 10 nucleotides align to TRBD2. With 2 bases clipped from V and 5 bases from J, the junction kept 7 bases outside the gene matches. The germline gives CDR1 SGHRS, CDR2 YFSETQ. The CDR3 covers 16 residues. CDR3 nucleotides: TGCGCCAGCAGCTTCCAAGGACTAGCGGATAACAATGAGCAGTTCTTC. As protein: CASSFQGLADNNEQFF.

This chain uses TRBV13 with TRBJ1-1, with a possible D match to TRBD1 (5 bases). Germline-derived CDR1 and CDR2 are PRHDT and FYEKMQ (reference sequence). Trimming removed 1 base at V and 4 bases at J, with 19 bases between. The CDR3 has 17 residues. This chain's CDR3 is CASSLEVIGADGTEAFF. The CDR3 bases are TGTGCCAGCAGCTTAGAGGTAATAGGGGCGGATGGCACTGAAGCTTTCTTT.

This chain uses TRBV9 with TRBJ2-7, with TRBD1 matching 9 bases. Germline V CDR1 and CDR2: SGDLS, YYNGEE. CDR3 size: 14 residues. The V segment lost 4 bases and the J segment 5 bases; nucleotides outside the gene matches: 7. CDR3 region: CASSSRDRVDEQYF. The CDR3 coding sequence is TGTGCCAGCAGCTCCCGGGACAGGGTGGACGAGCAGTACTTC.

CDR3 amino acids: CAWSVLSGTPAYNEQFF. In DNA, the CDR3 is TGTGCCTGGAGTGTACTTTCTGGGACTCCCGCCTACAATGAGCAGTTCTTC. The chain uses TRBV30 and TRBJ2-1; weak D call: TRBD2 (6 bases). Germline V CDR1 and CDR2: GTSNPN, SVGIG (reference sequence). V lost 0 bases, J lost 2 bases, and 17 bases lay in between. The CDR3 contains 17 residues.

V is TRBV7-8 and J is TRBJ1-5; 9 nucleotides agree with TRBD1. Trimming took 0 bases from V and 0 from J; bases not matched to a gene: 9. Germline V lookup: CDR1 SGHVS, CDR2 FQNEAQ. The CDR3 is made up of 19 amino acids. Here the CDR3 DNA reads TGTGCCAGCAGCTTAGCTTCGGGACAGGGACCTATTAGCAATCAGCCCCAGCATTTT. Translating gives CASSLASGQGPISNQPQHF.

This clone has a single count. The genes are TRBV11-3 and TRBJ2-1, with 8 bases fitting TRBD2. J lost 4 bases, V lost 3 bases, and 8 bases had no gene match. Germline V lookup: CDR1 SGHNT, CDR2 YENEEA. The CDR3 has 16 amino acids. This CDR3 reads CASSFTSGGLYNEQFF. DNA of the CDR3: TGTGCCAGCAGCTTCACCAGCGGGGGACTATACAATGAGCAGTTCTTC.

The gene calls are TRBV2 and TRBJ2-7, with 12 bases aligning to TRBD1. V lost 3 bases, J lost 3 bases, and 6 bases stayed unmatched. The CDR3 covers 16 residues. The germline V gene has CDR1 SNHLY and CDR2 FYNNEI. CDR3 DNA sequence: TGTGCCAGCAGTGATCCGGGACAGGGGGCTCGCTACGAGCAGTACTTC. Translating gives CASSDPGQGARYEQYF.

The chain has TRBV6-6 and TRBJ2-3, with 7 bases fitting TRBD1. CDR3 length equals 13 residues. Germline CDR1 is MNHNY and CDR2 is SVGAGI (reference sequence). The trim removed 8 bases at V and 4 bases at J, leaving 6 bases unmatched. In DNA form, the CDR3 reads TGTGCCAGCCTGGACAGGCAAGCAGATACGCAGTATTTT. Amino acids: CASLDRQADTQYF.